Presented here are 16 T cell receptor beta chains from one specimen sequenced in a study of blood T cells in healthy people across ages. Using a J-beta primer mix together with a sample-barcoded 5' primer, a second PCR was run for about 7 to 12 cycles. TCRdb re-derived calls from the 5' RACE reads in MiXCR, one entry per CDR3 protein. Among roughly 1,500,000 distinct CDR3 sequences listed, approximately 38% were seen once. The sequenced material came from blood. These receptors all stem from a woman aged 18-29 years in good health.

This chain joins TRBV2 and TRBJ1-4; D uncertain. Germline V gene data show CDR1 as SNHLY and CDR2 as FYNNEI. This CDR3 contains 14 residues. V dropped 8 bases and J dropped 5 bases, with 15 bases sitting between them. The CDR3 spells CASSVEGWNEKLFF. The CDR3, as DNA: TGTGCCAGCTCGGTGGAAGGTTGGAATGAAAAACTGTTTTTT.

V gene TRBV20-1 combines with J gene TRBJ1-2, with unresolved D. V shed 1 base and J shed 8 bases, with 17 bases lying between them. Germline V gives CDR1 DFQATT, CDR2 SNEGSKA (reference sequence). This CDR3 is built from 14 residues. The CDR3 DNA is TGCAGTGCTAGAGCGTTATGGGCCTCGGGGGGCTACACCTTC. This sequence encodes CSARALWASGGYTF.

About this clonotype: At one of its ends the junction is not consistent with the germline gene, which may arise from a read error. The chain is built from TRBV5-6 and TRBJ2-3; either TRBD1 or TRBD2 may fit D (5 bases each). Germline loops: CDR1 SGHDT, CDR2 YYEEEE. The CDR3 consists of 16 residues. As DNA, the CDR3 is TGTGCCGGCAGCTTGGAGGCAGGGTGGAGCACAGATACGCAGTATTTT. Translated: CAGSLEAGWSTDTQYF. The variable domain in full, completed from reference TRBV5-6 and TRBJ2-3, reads DAGVTQSPTHLIKTRGQQVTLRCSPKSGHDTVSWYQQALGQGPQFIFQYYEEEERQRGNFPDRFSGHQFPNYSSELNVNALLLGDSALYLCAGSLEAGWSTDTQYFGPGTRLTVL.

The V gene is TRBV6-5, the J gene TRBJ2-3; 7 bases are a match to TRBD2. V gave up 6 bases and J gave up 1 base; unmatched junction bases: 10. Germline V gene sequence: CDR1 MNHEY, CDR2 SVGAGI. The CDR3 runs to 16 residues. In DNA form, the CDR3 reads TGTGCCAGCAGCCCCCTCGATGGGGGGGGCACAGATACGCAGTATTTT. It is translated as CASSPLDGGGTDTQYF.

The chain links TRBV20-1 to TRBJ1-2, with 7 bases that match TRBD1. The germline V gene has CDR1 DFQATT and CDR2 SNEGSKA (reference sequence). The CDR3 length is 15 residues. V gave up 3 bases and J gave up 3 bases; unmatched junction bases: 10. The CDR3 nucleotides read TGCAGTGCTAGTTTGGGACAGTCAACCTACTATGGCTACACCTTC. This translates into CSASLGQSTYYGYTF.

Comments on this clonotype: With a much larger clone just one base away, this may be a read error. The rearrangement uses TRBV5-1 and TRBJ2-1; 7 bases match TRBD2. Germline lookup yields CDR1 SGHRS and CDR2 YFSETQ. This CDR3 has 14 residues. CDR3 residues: CAGSFTGGYNEQFF. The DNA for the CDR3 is TGCGCCGGCAGCTTTACGGGGGGCTACAATGAGCAGTTCTTC.

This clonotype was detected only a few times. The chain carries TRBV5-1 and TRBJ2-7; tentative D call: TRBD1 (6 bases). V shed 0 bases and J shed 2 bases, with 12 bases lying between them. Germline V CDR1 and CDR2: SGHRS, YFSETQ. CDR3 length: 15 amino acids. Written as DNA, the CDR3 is TGCGCCAGCAGCTTGGAAGCGACAGGACCCTACGAGCAGTACTTC. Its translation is CASSLEATGPYEQYF.

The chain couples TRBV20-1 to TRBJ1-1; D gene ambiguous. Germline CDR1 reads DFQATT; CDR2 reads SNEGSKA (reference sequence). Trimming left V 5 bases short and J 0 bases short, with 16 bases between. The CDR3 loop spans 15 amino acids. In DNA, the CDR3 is TGCAGTGCTCCCCCCTCGGAGAATATGAACACTGAAGCTTTCTTT. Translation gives CSAPPSENMNTEAFF.

CDR3 DNA sequence: TGCAGCCCCCGTGCGGGGAACACTGAAGCTTTCTTT. This encodes CSPRAGNTEAFF. The V gene is TRBV20-1, the J gene TRBJ1-1; unclear D gene. Germline CDR1 reads DFQATT; CDR2 reads SNEGSKA (reference sequence). The CDR3 covers 12 residues.

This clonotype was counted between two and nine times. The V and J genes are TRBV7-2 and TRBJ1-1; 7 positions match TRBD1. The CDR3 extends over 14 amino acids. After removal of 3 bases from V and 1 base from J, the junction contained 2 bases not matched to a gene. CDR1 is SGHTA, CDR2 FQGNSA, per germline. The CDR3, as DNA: TGTGCCAGCAGCTTGGGACAGAGGAACACTGAAGCTTTCTTT. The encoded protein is CASSLGQRNTEAFF.

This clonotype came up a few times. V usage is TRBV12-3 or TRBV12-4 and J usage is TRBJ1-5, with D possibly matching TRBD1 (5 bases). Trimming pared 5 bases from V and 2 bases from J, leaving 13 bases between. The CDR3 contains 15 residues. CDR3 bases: TGTGCCAGCAGTCCGCCGGGGGTCGGCAATCAGCCCCAGCATTTT. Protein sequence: CASSPPGVGNQPQHF.

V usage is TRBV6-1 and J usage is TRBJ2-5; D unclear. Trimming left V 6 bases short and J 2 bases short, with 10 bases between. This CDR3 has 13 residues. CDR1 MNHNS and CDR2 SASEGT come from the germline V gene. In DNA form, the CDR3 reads TGTGCCAGCAGCTCCTCCCCTCAAGAGACCCAGTACTTC. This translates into CASSSSPQETQYF.

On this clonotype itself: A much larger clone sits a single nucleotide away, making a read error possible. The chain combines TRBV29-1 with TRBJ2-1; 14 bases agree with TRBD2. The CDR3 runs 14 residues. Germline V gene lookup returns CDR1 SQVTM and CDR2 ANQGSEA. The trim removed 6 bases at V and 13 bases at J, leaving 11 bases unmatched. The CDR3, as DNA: TGCAGCGTGCAAGGGACTAGCGGGAGTGAGACCCAGTTCTTC. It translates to CSVQGTSGSETQFF.

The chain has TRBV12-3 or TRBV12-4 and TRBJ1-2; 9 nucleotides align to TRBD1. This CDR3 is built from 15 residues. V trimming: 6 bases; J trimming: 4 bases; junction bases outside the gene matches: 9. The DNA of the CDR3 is TGTGCCAGCAGCCCAACAGGGGGCGCCATCTATGGCTACACCTTC. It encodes CASSPTGGAIYGYTF.

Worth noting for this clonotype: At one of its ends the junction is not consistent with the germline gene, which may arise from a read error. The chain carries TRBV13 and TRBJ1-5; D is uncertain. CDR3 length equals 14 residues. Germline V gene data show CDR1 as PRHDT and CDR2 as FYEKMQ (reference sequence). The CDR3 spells CAGSLGLGYQPQHF. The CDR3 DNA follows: TGTGCCGGCAGCTTAGGATTAGGTTATCAGCCCCAGCATTTT.

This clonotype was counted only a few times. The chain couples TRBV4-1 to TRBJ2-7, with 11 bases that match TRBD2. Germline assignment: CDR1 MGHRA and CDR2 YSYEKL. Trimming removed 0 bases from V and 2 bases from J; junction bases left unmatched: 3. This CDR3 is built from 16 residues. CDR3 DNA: TGCGCCAGCAGCCAAGAAGTACTAGCGGGAGCCTACGAGCAGTACTTC. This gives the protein CASSQEVLAGAYEQYF.